This T cell receptor (beta chain) was profiled in a study of beta chain features in type 1 diabetes. The CDR3 length is 15 residues. J lost 3 bases, V lost 2 bases, and 3 bases had no gene match. CDR1 and CDR2 (germline): SEHNR, FQNEAQ (reference sequence). The entirety of the isolated RNA underwent reverse transcription, so expressed TCRB transcripts were sequenced. The protocol was immunoSEQ multiplex PCR, while the TCRdb copy is restricted to in-frame clones and leaves out a portion. The sample yields over 150,000 clones, about a tenth seen once. Broader study findings: Shortening of TCRB CDR3s, moderate but significant, appeared in all four CD4+ subsets of Type 1 diabetes patients.

To note about this clone: Antigen unknown.

This chain uses TRBV7-9 with TRBJ1-5, with 8 bases matching TRBD1. This TCR was sampled from a man younger than 40 with type 1 diabetes. Sequenced: central memory CD4+ T cells from blood. The CDR3 DNA is TGTGCCAGCAGCTTATCAGGGGGCCCCAATCAGCCCCAGCATTTT. Protein: CASSLSGGPNQPQHF. Combining the CDR3 with reference TRBV7-9 and TRBJ1-5 gives the whole variable domain DTGVSQNPRHKITKRGQNVTFRCDPISEHNRLYWYRQTLGQGPEFLTYFQNEAQLEKSRLLSDRFSAERPKGSFSTLEIQRTEQGDSAMYLCASSLSGGPNQPQHFGDGTRLSIL.